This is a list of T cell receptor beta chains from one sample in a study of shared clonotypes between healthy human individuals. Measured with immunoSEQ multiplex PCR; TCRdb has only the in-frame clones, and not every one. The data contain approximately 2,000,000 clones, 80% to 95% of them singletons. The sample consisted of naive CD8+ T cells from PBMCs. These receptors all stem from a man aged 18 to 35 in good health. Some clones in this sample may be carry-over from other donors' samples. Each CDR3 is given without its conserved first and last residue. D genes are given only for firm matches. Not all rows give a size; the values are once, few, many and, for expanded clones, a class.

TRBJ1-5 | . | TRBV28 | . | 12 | ASSLEQSNQPQH
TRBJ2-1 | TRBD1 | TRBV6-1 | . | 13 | ASSPDRGPYNEQF
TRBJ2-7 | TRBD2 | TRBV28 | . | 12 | ASTSGRDAYEQY
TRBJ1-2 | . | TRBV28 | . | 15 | ASSPLPAEGSNYGYT
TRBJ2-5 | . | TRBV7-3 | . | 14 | ASSLGQLSRQETQY
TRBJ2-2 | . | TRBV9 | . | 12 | ASSVFRARGELF
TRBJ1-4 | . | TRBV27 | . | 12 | ASSFVGAGEKLF
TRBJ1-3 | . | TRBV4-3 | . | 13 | ASSQDRALGNTIY
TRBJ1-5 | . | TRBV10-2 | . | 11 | ASSESSNQPQH
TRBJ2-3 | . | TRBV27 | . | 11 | ASSRGGTDTQY
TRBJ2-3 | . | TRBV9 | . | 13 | ASSPRGPYTDTQY
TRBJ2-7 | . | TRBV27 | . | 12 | ASSLGASSYEQY
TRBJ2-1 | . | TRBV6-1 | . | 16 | ASSGQRIGGSSYNEQF
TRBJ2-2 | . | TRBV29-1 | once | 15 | SAAGGIGPGDTGELF
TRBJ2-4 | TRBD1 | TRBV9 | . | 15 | ASSAGTGGWGKNIQY
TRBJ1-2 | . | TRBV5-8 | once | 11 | ASSYARNYGYT
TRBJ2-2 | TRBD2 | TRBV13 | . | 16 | ASSLGLAGGHETGELF
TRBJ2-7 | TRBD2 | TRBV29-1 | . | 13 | SVRLAGRPDYEQY
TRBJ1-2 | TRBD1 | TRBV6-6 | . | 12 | AITDGTVNYGYT
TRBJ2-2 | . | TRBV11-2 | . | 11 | ASSLVYTGELF
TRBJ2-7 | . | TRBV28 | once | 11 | ASSPGSSYEQY
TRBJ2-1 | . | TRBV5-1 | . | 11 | ASADGSVGEQF
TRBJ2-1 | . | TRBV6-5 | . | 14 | ASSYIGGSSYNEQF
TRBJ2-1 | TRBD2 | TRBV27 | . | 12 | ASSLGLARDEQF
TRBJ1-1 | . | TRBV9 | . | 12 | ASSVLDGPTEAF
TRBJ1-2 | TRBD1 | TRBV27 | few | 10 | ASSPTGGRYT
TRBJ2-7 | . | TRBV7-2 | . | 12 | ASNPSGSSYEQY
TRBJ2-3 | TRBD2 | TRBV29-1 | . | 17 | SVDGAGPRTSGSADTQY
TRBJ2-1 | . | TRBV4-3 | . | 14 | ASSQDYGTSYNEQF
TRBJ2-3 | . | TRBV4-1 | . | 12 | ASSLAFSTDTQY
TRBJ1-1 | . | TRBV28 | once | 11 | ASMSDSPTEAF
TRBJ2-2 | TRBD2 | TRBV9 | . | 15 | ASSVLTSGSKVGELF
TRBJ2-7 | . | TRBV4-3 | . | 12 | ASSHSGEPYEQY
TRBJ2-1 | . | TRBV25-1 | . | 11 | ASSPQDGGPQF
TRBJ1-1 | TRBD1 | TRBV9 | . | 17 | ASSVPTKPGTGLNTEAF
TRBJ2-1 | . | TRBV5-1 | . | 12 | ASSLIGGVDEQF
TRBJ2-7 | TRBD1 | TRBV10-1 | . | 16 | AKPKDRGRRGCSYEQY
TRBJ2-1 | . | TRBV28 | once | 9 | ASRMDNEQF
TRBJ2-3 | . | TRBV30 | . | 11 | AFSGIGPDTQY
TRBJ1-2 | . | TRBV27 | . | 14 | ASSSDPSTENYGYT
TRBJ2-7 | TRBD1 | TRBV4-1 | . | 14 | ASSQDSDRHSYEQY
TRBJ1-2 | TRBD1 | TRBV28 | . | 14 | ASIRTQGARIYGYT
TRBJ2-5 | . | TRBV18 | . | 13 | ASSLILRDKRTQY
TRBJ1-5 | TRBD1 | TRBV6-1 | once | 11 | ASSTGPNQPQH
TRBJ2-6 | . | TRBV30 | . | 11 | AWSTSGANVLT
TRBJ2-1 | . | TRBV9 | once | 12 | ASSPPRANNEQF
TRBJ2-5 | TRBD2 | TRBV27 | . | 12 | ASSWSSGRETQY
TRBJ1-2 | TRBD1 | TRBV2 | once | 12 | ASSWGQGDYGYT
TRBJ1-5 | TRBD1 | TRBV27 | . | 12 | ASSPYRGNQPQH
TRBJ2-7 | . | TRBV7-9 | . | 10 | ASRTSTGPQY
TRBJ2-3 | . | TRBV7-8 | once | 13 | ASIQGGIGTDTQY
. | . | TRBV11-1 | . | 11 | ASRPRQAYEQY
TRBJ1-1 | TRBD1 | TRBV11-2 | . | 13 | ASSYTEGAKTEAF
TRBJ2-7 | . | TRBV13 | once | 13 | ASSLGGGPYYEQY
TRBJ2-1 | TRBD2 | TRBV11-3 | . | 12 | ASSMGRAHNEQF
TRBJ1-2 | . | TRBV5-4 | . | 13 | ASSLEGRHTYGYT
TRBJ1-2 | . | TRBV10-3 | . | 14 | AISDGTQTPRRGYT
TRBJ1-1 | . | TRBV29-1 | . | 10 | SVVGQNTEAF
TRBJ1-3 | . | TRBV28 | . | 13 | ASSLPEPSGNTIY